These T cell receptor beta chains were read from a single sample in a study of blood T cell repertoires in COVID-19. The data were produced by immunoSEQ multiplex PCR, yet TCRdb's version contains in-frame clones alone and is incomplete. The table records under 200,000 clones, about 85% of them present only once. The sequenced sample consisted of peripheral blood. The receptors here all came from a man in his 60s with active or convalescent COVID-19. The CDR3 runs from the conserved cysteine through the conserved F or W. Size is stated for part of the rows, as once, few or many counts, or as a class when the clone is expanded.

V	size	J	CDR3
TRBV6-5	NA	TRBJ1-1	CASSLTRNTEAFF
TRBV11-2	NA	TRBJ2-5	CASSWTSEETQYF
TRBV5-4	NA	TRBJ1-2	CASWGEQKGDGYTF
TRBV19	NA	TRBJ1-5	CASRDRVSQPQHF
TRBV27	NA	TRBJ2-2	CASSLRATSTGELFF
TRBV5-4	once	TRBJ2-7	CASSWLTSQGARRGEQYF
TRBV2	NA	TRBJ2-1	CASQRQVSYNEQFF
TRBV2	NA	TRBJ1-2	CASSARREVYGYTF
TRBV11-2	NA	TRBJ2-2	CASSLASAGELFF
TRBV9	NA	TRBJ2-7	CASIARPAGTGSYEQYF
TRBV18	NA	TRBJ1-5	CASSQSQTGVQPQHF
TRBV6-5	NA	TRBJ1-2	CASSYEGLGGYTF
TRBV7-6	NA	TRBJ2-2	CASSLTTGTEGTGELFF
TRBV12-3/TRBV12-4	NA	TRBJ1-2	CASSLAGGSGYTF
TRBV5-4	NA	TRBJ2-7	CASSGGTEYEQYF
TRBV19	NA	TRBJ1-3	CASSIEGGSGNTIYF
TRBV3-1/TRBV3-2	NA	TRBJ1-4	CASSQTPQAGGEKLFF
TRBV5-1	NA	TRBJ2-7	CASSEAGAYEQYF
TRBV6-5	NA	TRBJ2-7	CASSYSTGGGYEQYF